This TCR beta chain emerged from a study of T cells in localized non-small cell lung cancer. Only in-frame clones appear in the TCRdb table, and some are missing; sequencing was by immunoSEQ multiplex PCR. The profile shows 55,000 or so clones, over 60% of them singletons. CDR1 is MGHRA, CDR2 YSYEKL, per germline. The V end lost 1 base, the J end lost 2 bases, and 15 bases lay between the germline ends. There are 17 residues in the CDR3. The source is a woman aged 40 to 75 with stage II lung adenocarcinoma. V gene TRBV4-1 combines with J gene TRBJ1-5, with a tentative D call TRBD1 (6 bases). The sample was PBMCs, taken before any cancer treatment. CDR3 sequence: CASSQVGGARGNQPQHF. CDR3 nucleotides: TGCGCCAGCAGCCAAGTGGGGGGGGCGCGAGGCAATCAGCCCCAGCATTTT.